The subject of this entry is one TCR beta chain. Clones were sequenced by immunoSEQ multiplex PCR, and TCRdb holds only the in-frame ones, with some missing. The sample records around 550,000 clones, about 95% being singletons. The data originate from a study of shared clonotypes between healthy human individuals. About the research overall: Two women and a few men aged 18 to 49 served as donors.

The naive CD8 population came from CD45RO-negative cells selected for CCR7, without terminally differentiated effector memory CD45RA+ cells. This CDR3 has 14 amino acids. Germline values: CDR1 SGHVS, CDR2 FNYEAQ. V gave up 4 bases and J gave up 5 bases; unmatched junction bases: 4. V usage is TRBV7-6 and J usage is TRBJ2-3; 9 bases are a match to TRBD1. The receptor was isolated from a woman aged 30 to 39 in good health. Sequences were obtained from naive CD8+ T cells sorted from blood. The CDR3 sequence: CASSYGQGIDTQYF. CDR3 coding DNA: TGTGCCAGCAGCTACGGACAGGGGATAGATACGCAGTATTTT.